The 24 T cell receptor beta chains presented below share a single source sample, sequenced in a study of response to subunit inactivated influenza vaccine. TCRdb re-derived calls from the RT-PCR reads in MiXCR, one entry per CDR3 protein. This table holds approximately 530,000 distinct CDR3 sequences, about 8% found once. The sequencing used PBMCs from blood, collected about 24 months after vaccination. The receptors stem from a man between 50 and 69 years old who received an inactivated influenza vaccine.

This clonotype turned up a few times. The J gene is TRBJ2-7, the V gene TRBV20-1; TRBD1 matches at 7 bases. The CDR3 totals 14 residues. CDR1 and CDR2 (germline): DFQATT, SNEGSKA (reference sequence). With 0 bases clipped from V and 2 bases from J, the junction kept 4 bases outside the gene matches. The DNA of the CDR3 is TGCAGTGCTAGAGATAACAGGGGTGCCTACGAGCAGTACTTC. Amino acids: CSARDNRGAYEQYF.

The chain employs TRBV29-1 and TRBJ1-4; D ambiguous. This CDR3 has 13 residues. Per the germline V gene, CDR1 is SQVTM and CDR2 is ANQGSEA. With 7 bases removed from V and 7 bases from J, the gap between germline ends came to 16 bases. The CDR3 nucleotides read TGCAGCGCAAGAGTAGTTGTCAGTGAAAAACTGTTTTTT. It encodes CSARVVVSEKLFF.

This chain links TRBV29-1 with TRBJ2-5, with a weak D call TRBD2 (6 bases). The CDR3 runs to 14 residues. Germline V CDR1 and CDR2: SQVTM, ANQGSEA. V was clipped by 3 bases and J by 5 bases, with 16 bases between them. The CDR3 protein is CSVDQTGVWETQYF. The CDR3 DNA reads TGCAGCGTTGATCAAACGGGAGTATGGGAGACCCAGTACTTC.

This clonotype was counted between two and nine times. The rearrangement uses TRBV7-6 and TRBJ2-1; 8 positions agree with TRBD1. The CDR3 contains 15 residues. V was pared by 0 bases and J by 4 bases, with 2 bases of the junction left unmatched. CDR1 is SGHVS and CDR2 is FNYEAQ in the germline V gene. The CDR3 nucleotides are TGTGCCAGCAGCTTAGCCAGGGGGCTTTACAATGAGCAGTTCTTC. Protein: CASSLARGLYNEQFF.

This clonotype was seen only a few times. The germline gene is not matched at one end of the junction; a read error may be the cause. The rearrangement links TRBV27 to TRBJ2-5; 7 bases align to TRBD2. CDR3 length: 14 amino acids. The germline V gene encodes CDR1 MNHEY and CDR2 SMNVEV (reference sequence). The CDR3 sequence: CASGFGGGRETQYF. The CDR3 DNA is TGTGCCAGCGGTTTCGGCGGGGGTAGGGAGACCCAGTACTTC.

The rearrangement joins TRBV20-1 to TRBJ2-1; D may be TRBD1 or TRBD2 (7 bases each). The CDR3 contains 13 residues. Germline loops: CDR1 DFQATT, CDR2 SNEGSKA (reference sequence). Trimming pared 3 bases from V and 8 bases from J, leaving 14 bases between. CDR3 DNA sequence: TGCAGTGCTAGGGGAGGGGGCAAGGATGAGCAGTTCTTC. Protein: CSARGGGKDEQFF.

This clonotype was seen only a few times. This chain connects TRBV27 to TRBJ2-7; 7 bases are a match to TRBD1. The CDR3 consists of 13 residues. Germline V gene data show CDR1 as MNHEY and CDR2 as SMNVEV (reference sequence). The junction had 7 bases not matched to a gene; V was cut back by 6 bases and J by 5 bases. CDR3: CASSWRQGDEQYF. DNA for the CDR3: TGTGCCAGCAGCTGGAGACAGGGAGACGAGCAGTACTTC.

This clonotype came up a few times. The chain links TRBV20-1 to TRBJ2-5; weak D call: TRBD2 (6 bases). There are 16 residues in the CDR3. Germline V CDR1 and CDR2: DFQATT, SNEGSKA (reference sequence). The V end lost 3 bases, the J end lost 2 bases, and 19 bases lay between the germline ends. The CDR3 protein is CSARGLANVNQETQYF. CDR3 DNA sequence: TGCAGTGCTAGGGGGCTAGCGAACGTCAATCAAGAGACCCAGTACTTC.

The sample holds a few counts of this clonotype. V gene TRBV5-5 combines with J gene TRBJ2-2; either TRBD1 or TRBD2 may fit D (6 bases each). The length of the CDR3 is 17 residues. Germline-derived CDR1 and CDR2 are SGHKS and YYEKEE (reference sequence). V lost 3 bases and J 6 bases, leaving 21 bases between the germline ends. Here the CDR3 DNA reads TGTGCCAGCAGCTCTGTCGCGGGGACACGCATCTCCGGGGAGCTGTTTTTT. This gives the protein CASSSVAGTRISGELFF.

The chain employs TRBV9 and TRBJ2-3; 7 positions agree with TRBD2. The CDR3 runs 15 residues. The junction had 8 bases not matched to a gene; V was cut back by 1 base and J by 6 bases. Germline CDR1 SGDLS, CDR2 YYNGEE. CDR3 DNA sequence: TGTGCCAGCAGCGTAAGCGGGGCCCGCGGCGATACGCAGTATTTT. This sequence encodes CASSVSGARGDTQYF.

This clonotype showed up many times. J is TRBJ2-2 and V is TRBV11-3; D remains ambiguous. Germline V gives CDR1 SGHNT, CDR2 YENEEA. The CDR3 runs to 13 residues. Deletions cut 0 bases from V and 6 bases from J, with 5 bases between. The CDR3 sequence is CASSLESAGELFF. In DNA, the CDR3 is TGTGCCAGCAGCTTAGAATCGGCCGGGGAGCTGTTTTTT.

This clonotype was counted only a few times. The rearrangement links TRBV29-1 to TRBJ2-7; D may be TRBD1 (6 bases). The CDR3 runs 12 residues. V lost 0 bases and J lost 8, with 11 bases in between. CDR1 and CDR2 from the germline V gene are SQVTM and ANQGSEA. CDR3 bases: TGCAGCGTTGAAGATCTGGGGGACAAGCAGTACTTC. Encoded protein: CSVEDLGDKQYF.

At least ten counts were recorded for this clonotype. The J gene is TRBJ2-7, the V gene TRBV12-3 or TRBV12-4; weak D call: TRBD1 (7 bases). This CDR3 comprises 15 residues. V was cut by 6 bases and J by 2 bases, with 17 bases left in between. CDR3 loop: CASRLTGDSTYEQYF. The CDR3 nucleotides are TGTGCCAGCAGGCTCACGGGGGACAGTACCTACGAGCAGTACTTC.

This clonotype has more than one count but fewer than ten. The chain links TRBV6-2 or TRBV6-3 to TRBJ2-7, with 11 bases lining up with TRBD2. Germline-derived CDR1 and CDR2 are MNHEY and SVGEGT. The CDR3 spans 13 residues. V gave up 6 bases and J gave up 2 bases; unmatched junction bases: 0. Written as DNA, the CDR3 is TGTGCCAGCAGGGGACTAGCGGCCTACGAGCAGTACTTC. Translated: CASRGLAAYEQYF.

In its sample, this clonotype was seen many times. This CDR3 reads CASSYSTMNTEAFF. For the CDR3, the DNA is TGCGCCAGCAGCTACAGCACCATGAACACTGAAGCTTTCTTT. The V gene is TRBV5-1, the J gene TRBJ1-1; D is ambiguous. V was cut by 3 bases and J by 0 bases, with 9 bases left in between. Germline V lookup: CDR1 SGHRS, CDR2 YFSETQ. CDR3 length: 14 amino acids.

This clonotype was detected many times. V usage is TRBV29-1 and J usage is TRBJ2-4; D unresolved. The V gene's germline CDR1 is SQVTM and CDR2 ANQGSEA. V gave up 4 bases and J gave up 11 bases, with 15 bases separating them. There are 12 residues in the CDR3. CDR3 sequence: CSVAIGSSLQYF. The CDR3 nucleotides are TGCAGCGTTGCTATAGGGTCCAGTCTTCAGTACTTC.

Only a few counts were recorded for this clonotype. The DNA for the CDR3 is TGTGCCAGCTCACTAACAGGGGTGGTGAACACTGAAGCTTTCTTT. This codes for CASSLTGVVNTEAFF. The gene calls are TRBV18 and TRBJ1-1; 7 positions agree with TRBD1. CDR1 is KGHSH, CDR2 LQKENI, per germline. Trimming took 4 bases from V and 0 from J; bases not matched to a gene: 5. The CDR3 totals 15 residues.

The table lists this clonotype with a few counts. V gene TRBV25-1 combines with J gene TRBJ2-5; 7 positions agree with TRBD1. V was pared by 3 bases and J by 2 bases, with 6 bases of the junction left unmatched. The CDR3 has 15 residues. Per germline, CDR1 MGHDK and CDR2 SYGVNS. CDR3 loop: CASSDGQEIQETQYF. In nucleotides, the CDR3 is TGTGCCAGCAGTGACGGACAGGAGATACAAGAGACCCAGTACTTC.

This clonotype was seen a few times. J is TRBJ2-7 and V is TRBV5-1; 8 nucleotides align to TRBD1. Germline V gives CDR1 SGHRS, CDR2 YFSETQ. The ends lost 0 bases at V and 7 bases at J; junction bases unmatched: 9. The CDR3 contains 15 residues. The CDR3 sequence: CASSLDSGGQVEQYF. The CDR3 DNA follows: TGCGCCAGCAGCTTGGACTCCGGGGGACAGGTAGAGCAGTACTTC. The full variable domain, with the rest looked up from reference TRBV5-1 and TRBJ2-7, is KAGVTQTPRYLIKTRGQQVTLSCSPISGHRSVSWYQQTPGQGLQFLFEYFSETQRNKGNFPGRFSGRQFSNSRSEMNVSTLELGDSALYLCASSLDSGGQVEQYFGPGTRLTVT.

This clonotype was counted many times. The V and J genes are TRBV20-1 and TRBJ2-3; 11 nucleotides align to TRBD1. The V and J ends lost 7 bases and 0 bases, in that order; junction bases with no gene match: 6. CDR1 and CDR2 (germline): DFQATT, SNEGSKA (reference sequence). CDR3 length: 15 amino acids. For the CDR3, the DNA is TGCAGTGGGTTGGACAGGGGGCGAAGCACAGATACGCAGTATTTT. It yields the protein CSGLDRGRSTDTQYF.

This clonotype was seen ten or more times. This rearrangement joins TRBV3-1 to TRBJ2-3; D not resolved. The germline gives CDR1 LGHDT, CDR2 YNNKEL (reference sequence). V lost 2 bases to trimming and J lost 3 bases, with 6 bases between them. The CDR3 is made up of 13 amino acids. CDR3 DNA sequence: TGTGCCAGCAGCCAAATCCTGACAGATACGCAGTATTTT. Protein product: CASSQILTDTQYF.

The sample holds many counts of this clonotype. This chain connects TRBV28 to TRBJ2-1, with D unclear. The V gene's germline CDR1 is MDHEN and CDR2 SYDVKM. This CDR3 spans 14 amino acids. V was clipped by 3 bases and J by 8 bases, with 14 bases between them. In nucleotides, the CDR3 is TGTGCCAGCAGTTTGAGCCAGCTGGGTCATGAGCAGTTCTTC. The encoded protein is CASSLSQLGHEQFF. Using reference TRBV28 and TRBJ2-1 for the parts outside the CDR3, the full variable domain is DVKVTQSSRYLVKRTGEKVFLECVQDMDHENMFWYRQDPGLGLRLIYFSYDVKMKEKGDIPEGYSVSREKKERFSLILESASTNQTSMYLCASSLSQLGHEQFFGPGTRLTVL.

The rearrangement joins TRBV20-1 to TRBJ2-7, with D maybe TRBD2 (6 bases). The V end lost 4 bases, the J end lost 0 bases, and 7 bases lay between the germline ends. The CDR3 is made up of 12 amino acids. Germline CDR1 DFQATT, CDR2 SNEGSKA (reference sequence). Written as DNA, the CDR3 is TGCAGTGCTATCGGGAGCTCCTACGAGCAGTACTTC. This encodes CSAIGSSYEQYF.

This clonotype was counted only a few times. The chain has TRBV5-1 and TRBJ1-4; perhaps TRBD1 as D (5 bases). This CDR3 region has 16 residues. The V gene's germline CDR1 is SGHRS and CDR2 YFSETQ. V shed 0 bases and J shed 5 bases, with 14 bases lying between them. The CDR3 region is CASSLEPGTANEKLFF. CDR3 DNA sequence: TGCGCCAGCAGCTTGGAACCCGGGACGGCCAATGAAAAACTGTTTTTT. Full variable domain (missing parts from reference TRBV5-1 and TRBJ1-4): KAGVTQTPRYLIKTRGQQVTLSCSPISGHRSVSWYQQTPGQGLQFLFEYFSETQRNKGNFPGRFSGRQFSNSRSEMNVSTLELGDSALYLCASSLEPGTANEKLFFGSGTQLSVL.